The T cell receptor (beta chain) under discussion was sequenced for a study of post-analysis software for immune sequencing data. Study background: Clinical courses comprised relapsing-remitting, secondary progressive and progressive-relapsing multiple sclerosis. Findings and limits, study-wide: Samples made in the same batch grouped tightly together by F measure. Relative to controls, patients had 5 or 6 TRBV segments at higher frequency, with TRBV5-6, TRBV5-1 and TRBV20-1 among these. Compared with controls, patients showed significantly lower normalized Chao1 diversity.

TCR beta cDNA libraries included unique molecular identifiers. From around 0.96 to 9.9 million T cells, 450,000 to 550,000 cDNA molecules were obtained. Each CDR3 protein is one row after TCRdb ran MiXCR on the PCR reads. Of about half a million distinct CDR3 sequences detected, around 34% appear once; the ten largest clones hold around 5.9%. As for this clonotype: Its antigen is undetermined.

Germline CDR1 SGHDN, CDR2 FVKESK. This CDR3 is 15 amino acids long. V was clipped by 2 bases and J by 2 bases, with 13 bases between them. The chain employs TRBV14 and TRBJ2-7; TRBD1 might be the D (5 bases). The sequenced sample consisted of blood. This sequence was found in a girl aged 2 to 17 with multiple sclerosis. The CDR3 nucleotides are TGTGCCAGCAGCCAATCAGGGATTGGACCCTACGAGCAGTACTTC. As protein: CASSQSGIGPYEQYF.